Listed below are T cell receptor beta chains from one sample, sequenced in a study of regulatory T cells in long-lasting Graves disease. TCRdb fed the multiplex PCR reads into MiXCR, producing one record per CDR3 protein. This sample has hundreds of thousands of distinct CDR3 sequences, with roughly a sixth found just once. This same sample was also taken into another study, of T cells in Graves' hyperthyroidism and ophthalmopathy.

This material consisted of peripheral blood mononuclear cells (PBMCs), taken at new diagnosis, from a patient treated with antithyroid drugs. These receptors all stem from a man aged 18 to 30 with Graves disease. CDR3s include the opening cysteine and the closing phenylalanine or tryptophan. The D gene is left open where the match is weak. Where a row states a size, it is once, few, many or the class of an expanded clone; other rows omit it.

V gene,J gene,D gene,clone size,CDR3 protein,CDR3 DNA
TRBV7-9,TRBJ1-2,.,.,CASTPLGRGRRTYGYTF,TGTGCCAGCACCCCCCTGGGGAGGGGACGGCGGACCTATGGCTACACCTTC
TRBV7-2,TRBJ2-1,TRBD1,.,CASSLGSGGMTQFF,TGTGCCAGCAGCTTAGGATCAGGGGGCATGACGCAGTTCTTC
TRBV27,TRBJ1-4,.,.,CASRPGRVNEKLFF,TGTGCCAGCCGACCGGGACGGGTTAATGAAAAACTGTTTTTT
TRBV11-2,TRBJ1-1,.,many,CASSRTMGTEAFF,TGTGCCAGCAGTCGAACCATGGGCACTGAAGCTTTCTTT
TRBV13,TRBJ1-2,.,.,CASSSGAYGYTF,TGTGCCAGCAGCTCGGGAGCCTATGGCTACACCTTC
TRBV28,TRBJ1-2,TRBD1,many,CASSSVRTGGNYGYTF,TGTGCCAGCAGTTCGGTCCGGACAGGGGGCAACTATGGCTACACCTTC
TRBV28,TRBJ2-1,.,many,CAAINTRDPHSYNEQFF,TGTGCCGCTATCAATACCCGGGACCCTCATTCCTACAATGAGCAGTTCTTC
TRBV25-1,TRBJ2-4,.,few,CASSGPGGAGNIQYF,TGTGCCAGCAGTGGGCCGGGGGGCGCGGGGAACATTCAGTACTTC
TRBV10-3,TRBJ1-1,.,few,CAISESGPNTEAFF,TGTGCCATCAGTGAGTCGGGGCCGAACACTGAAGCTTTCTTT
TRBV5-4,TRBJ2-7,TRBD2,.,CASSGGTTLGEEQYF,TGTGCCAGCAGCGGGGGGACTACCCTTGGTGAAGAGCAGTACTTC
TRBV6-2/TRBV6-3,TRBJ2-5,.,many,CASSYDGTQYF,TGTGCCAGCAGTTACGACGGGACCCAGTACTTC
TRBV10-3,TRBJ2-3,.,few,CALGGGAPDTQYF,TGTGCCCTAGGGGGGGGCGCCCCAGATACGCAGTATTTT
TRBV7-6,TRBJ1-5,TRBD1,.,CASSPGQGAGAQHF,TGTGCCAGCAGCCCGGGACAGGGGGCCGGGGCCCAGCATTTT
TRBV20-1,TRBJ2-7,TRBD1,few,CSALGTGANYEQYF,TGCAGTGCTCTTGGGACAGGGGCTAACTACGAGCAGTACTTC
TRBV13,TRBJ2-1,TRBD2,few,CASSLGWLAGGPRVNEQFF,TGTGCCAGCAGCTTAGGATGGCTAGCGGGAGGGCCAAGAGTCAATGAGCAGTTCTTC
TRBV9,TRBJ1-4,.,.,CASSVRARTNEKLFF,TGTGCCAGCAGCGTCCGGGCCCGCACTAATGAAAAACTGTTTTTT
TRBV2,TRBJ2-7,.,many,CASTSSGTVSLGYEQYF,TGTGCCAGCACCAGCTCCGGGACGGTTAGTTTAGGCTACGAGCAGTACTTC